This paragraph covers one TCR beta chain sequence. The antigen remains undetermined. In the PCR, 60 Vbeta and 13 Jbeta primers were used. The protocol was immunoSEQ multiplex PCR, while the TCRdb copy is restricted to in-frame clones and leaves out a portion. The sample includes 100,000 to 150,000 clones, around two thirds of them seen just once. This sample was taken from a study of cytomegalovirus exposure and HLA in healthy donors. The overall study: Researchers found that about 84% of 398 genotyped donors fell within the Caucasian-associated ancestry cluster.

Whole-study results and caveats: As immune exposure information, only CMV serostatus was available. Based on reports, TCR beta sequences accurately predicted HLA-A and HLA-B alleles for most subjects. Cytomegalovirus-associated TCR beta chains were listed, numbering 150 to 200.

CDR3 size: 14 residues. Germline assignment: CDR1 MGHRA and CDR2 YSYEKL. The germline V and J ends were trimmed by 7 bases and 9 bases, with 19 bases remaining between them. The rearrangement uses TRBV4-1 and TRBJ2-1, with D hard to call. Sequenced input: PBMCs. This TCR derives from a woman between 40 and 55 years old in good health and CMV-seronegative. The DNA for the CDR3 is TGCGCCAGCACCCCGGGTCCCTTCTCGGGTGAGCAGTTCTTC. This sequence encodes CASTPGPFSGEQFF.